The 27 T cell receptor beta chains presented below share a single source sample, sequenced in a study of blood T cell repertoires in COVID-19. Sequenced by immunoSEQ multiplex PCR; TCRdb stores in-frame clones only, minus some. The table has 200,000 to 250,000 clones, more than 80% seen once. The sequencing sample was made of peripheral blood. The receptors were sampled from a woman of 80 years or more with COVID-19, enrolled during active disease.

There are a few counts of this clone. The chain employs TRBV2 and TRBJ1-6, with 9 bases fitting TRBD1. This CDR3 is built from 15 residues. CDR1 is SNHLY and CDR2 is FYNNEI in the germline V gene. The trim removed 6 bases at V and 9 bases at J, leaving 9 bases unmatched. For the CDR3, the DNA is TGTGCCAGCAGAGAAACCGGGACAGGGTTTTCACCCCTCCACTTT. As protein: CASRETGTGFSPLHF.

The J gene is TRBJ2-7, the V gene TRBV6-5; TRBD1 matches 10 bases. With V trimmed by 6 bases and J by 4 bases, 9 bases remained unmatched. Germline lookup yields CDR1 MNHEY and CDR2 SVGAGI. This CDR3 has 15 amino acids. CDR3 DNA: TGTGCCAGCAGGGCAAAGGGGGGACAGGGGTACGAGCAGTACTTC. Its protein product is CASRAKGGQGYEQYF.

J is TRBJ1-2 and V is TRBV28; D is unclear. CDR3 length: 15 residues. CDR1 is MDHEN, CDR2 SYDVKM, per germline. Trimming took 4 bases from V and 3 from J, leaving 15 bases between them. This chain's CDR3 is CASSSPGGKDYGYTF. CDR3 bases: TGTGCCAGCAGTTCTCCGGGAGGAAAGGACTATGGCTACACCTTC.

The chain uses TRBV5-1 and TRBJ2-3; D unresolved. This CDR3 is built from 14 residues. With 0 bases removed from V and 4 bases from J, the gap between germline ends came to 9 bases. CDR1 is SGHRS, CDR2 YFSETQ, per germline. CDR3 nucleotide sequence: TGCGCCAGCAGCTTGGGGAAGCAGGCAGATACGCAGTATTTT. Encoded protein: CASSLGKQADTQYF.

This chain uses TRBV6-4 with TRBJ2-3; maybe TRBD1 (6 bases). V lost 11 bases, J lost 3 bases, and 15 bases lay in between. The CDR3 spans 13 residues. Germline values: CDR1 MRHNA, CDR2 SNTAGT. The CDR3 reads CASSGQGTDTQYF. The CDR3, as DNA: TGTGCCTCCTCAGGGCAGGGGACAGATACGCAGTATTTT.

The chain carries TRBV5-1 and TRBJ2-5; D may be TRBD2 (6 bases). Germline lookup yields CDR1 SGHRS and CDR2 YFSETQ. This CDR3 contains 15 residues. Deletions cut 1 base from V and 2 bases from J, with 12 bases between. CDR3: CASSLIPSVQETQYF. In DNA form, the CDR3 reads TGCGCCAGCAGCTTGATCCCTAGCGTACAAGAGACCCAGTACTTC.

CDR3 protein: CASSLSGSGGRELFF. CDR3 sequence (DNA): TGTGCCAGCAGTTTATCGGGGTCGGGGGGAAGGGAGCTGTTTTTT. V usage is TRBV28 and J usage is TRBJ2-2, with TRBD2 matching over 7 bases. The CDR3 spans 15 residues. Germline assignment: CDR1 MDHEN and CDR2 SYDVKM. J lost 9 bases, V lost 1 base, and 8 bases had no gene match.

This clone was observed a single time. This chain links TRBV7-3 with TRBJ2-1, with TRBD1 matching over 10 bases. CDR3 length: 15 amino acids. In germline, CDR1 is SGHTA, CDR2 FQGTGA. With V trimmed by 5 bases and J by 6 bases, 7 bases remained unmatched. The CDR3 loop is CASSPRQGARNEQFF. The CDR3 DNA is TGTGCCAGCAGCCCCCGACAGGGGGCTCGCAATGAGCAGTTCTTC. Full variable domain (outside the CDR3, taken from reference TRBV7-3 and TRBJ2-1): GAGVSQTPSNKVTEKGKYVELRCDPISGHTALYWYRQSLGQGPEFLIYFQGTGAADDSGLPNDRFFAVRPEGSVSTLKIQRTERGDSAVYLCASSPRQGARNEQFFGPGTRLTVL.

Note on this clone: A much larger clone sits a single nucleotide away, making a read error possible. The sample carries other DNA sequences with the same CDR3. The chain joins TRBV7-9 to TRBJ1-5; TRBD1 agrees at 7 bases. The CDR3 totals 14 residues. The trim removed 5 bases at V and 2 bases at J, leaving 3 bases unmatched. Germline CDR1 reads SEHNR; CDR2 reads FQNEAQ (reference sequence). CDR3 in amino acids: CASSPTGGNQPQHF. CDR3 DNA: TGTGCCAGCAGCCCTACAGGGGGCAATCAGCCCCAGCATTTT.

This clone was recorded a few times. The V and J genes are TRBV5-1 and TRBJ2-2; TRBD1 is a possible D gene (6 bases). The CDR3 covers 15 residues. Germline lookup yields CDR1 SGHRS and CDR2 YFSETQ. Trimming cost V 0 bases and J 4 bases, with 10 bases left between them. The CDR3 spells CASSLGTASTGELFF. CDR3 DNA: TGCGCCAGCAGCTTGGGGACAGCCTCCACCGGGGAGCTGTTTTTT.

The chain recombines TRBV19 with TRBJ2-1; no firm D call. The CDR3 runs 12 residues. V lost 5 bases and J lost 6, with 8 bases in between. Germline CDR1 LNHDA, CDR2 SQIVND (reference sequence). In DNA, the CDR3 is TGTGCCAGTAGTCCTTTCGGCAATGAGCAGTTCTTC. Its protein product is CASSPFGNEQFF.

The V gene is TRBV6-5, the J gene TRBJ1-1; TRBD1 might be the D (6 bases). The CDR3 has 13 amino acids. The germline gives CDR1 MNHEY, CDR2 SVGAGI. With 6 bases removed from V and 2 bases from J, the gap between germline ends came to 10 bases. CDR3: CASSQDRNTEAFF. The DNA for the CDR3 is TGTGCCAGCAGCCAGGACAGAAACACTGAAGCTTTCTTT.

V is TRBV27 and J is TRBJ1-2; 7 bases fit TRBD1. V shed 5 bases, J shed 4 bases, and the junction held 7 bases outside the gene matches. Germline assignment: CDR1 MNHEY and CDR2 SMNVEV (reference sequence). CDR3 length: 14 amino acids. The CDR3 nucleotides read TGTGCCAGCAGTCGACAGGGTTGGGGCTATGGCTACACCTTC. It encodes CASSRQGWGYGYTF.

This chain connects TRBV5-5 to TRBJ1-5; 9 bases line up with TRBD1. Germline V CDR1 and CDR2: SGHKS, YYEKEE (reference sequence). The CDR3 spans 16 residues. Losses at the gene ends were 4 bases for V and 5 bases for J; bases not matched to a gene: 10. The CDR3: CASSHTDRGLDQPQHF. The CDR3 DNA reads TGTGCCAGCAGCCACACGGACAGGGGCTTGGATCAGCCCCAGCATTTT.

This clone has only one observation. CDR3 DNA: TGTGCCTCCCGTATCCTGCGGGAGGTTGGCACCGGGGAGCTGTTTTTT. The encoded protein is CASRILREVGTGELFF. The chain links TRBV19 to TRBJ2-2; 8 nucleotides align to TRBD2. V lost 11 bases, J lost 4 bases, and 15 bases stayed unmatched. The CDR3 is 16 residues long. Looked up from germline, CDR1 is LNHDA and CDR2 is SQIVND (reference sequence).

CDR3 bases: TGTGCCAGCAGCCCCCTTGGGCAGGGAAGTACTGAAGCTTTCTTT. Its protein is CASSPLGQGSTEAFF. The chain couples TRBV9 to TRBJ1-1; tentative D call: TRBD1 (5 bases). V was pared by 4 bases and J by 5 bases, with 18 bases between. Germline values: CDR1 SGDLS, CDR2 YYNGEE. This CDR3 has 15 amino acids. Complete variable domain (other parts from reference TRBV9 and TRBJ1-1): DSGVTQTPKHLITATGQRVTLRCSPRSGDLSVYWYQQSLDQGLQFLIQYYNGEERAKGNILERFSAQQFPDLHSELNLSSLELGDSALYFCASSPLGQGSTEAFFGQGTRLTVV.

This chain connects TRBV18 to TRBJ2-7; D may be TRBD2 (5 bases). V shed 6 bases and J shed 5 bases, with 17 bases lying between them. The CDR3 loop spans 14 amino acids. The germline V gene has CDR1 KGHSH and CDR2 LQKENI. The CDR3 protein is CASSFGMGSDEQYF. The CDR3, as DNA: TGTGCCAGCTCCTTCGGTATGGGTAGCGACGAGCAGTACTTC. Full variable domain (remainder filled in from reference TRBV18 and TRBJ2-7): NAGVMQNPRHLVRRRGQEARLRCSPMKGHSHVYWYRQLPEEGLKFMVYLQKENIIDESGMPKERFSAEFPKEGPSILRIQQVVRGDSAAYFCASSFGMGSDEQYFGPGTRLTVT.

This clone was counted a few times. The chain couples TRBV6-2 or TRBV6-3 to TRBJ1-6; 8 bases are a match to TRBD1. V dropped 5 bases and J dropped 9; count of bases not matched to a gene: 6. Germline V gene data show CDR1 as MNHEY and CDR2 as SVGEGT. The CDR3 extends over 14 amino acids. The CDR3 DNA sequence: TGTGCCAGCAGTGACCGGGACAGGCTTTCACCCCTCCACTTT. Amino acids: CASSDRDRLSPLHF.

The rearrangement uses TRBV10-3 and TRBJ1-5; no clear D gene. The CDR3 extends over 12 amino acids. Trimming pared 6 bases from V and 3 bases from J, leaving 6 bases between. From germline, CDR1 is ENHRY and CDR2 SYGVKD. CDR3 residues: CAIRADNQPQHF. CDR3 DNA: TGTGCCATCAGGGCAGACAATCAGCCCCAGCATTTT.

The V call is TRBV4-2, the J call TRBJ1-5; D call uncertain. This CDR3 is 14 amino acids long. Trimming left V 0 bases short and J 9 bases short, with 12 bases between. Germline values: CDR1 LGHNA, CDR2 YNFKEQ. CDR3 amino acids: CASSQELGGRPQHF. In nucleotides, the CDR3 is TGTGCCAGCAGCCAAGAACTGGGCGGGAGGCCCCAGCATTTT.

CDR3: CASSVGSGGYTF. CDR3 DNA: TGTGCCAGCAGCGTAGGATCGGGAGGCTACACCTTC. The rearrangement joins TRBV9 to TRBJ1-2; D unclear. The V gene lost 0 bases and the J gene lost 8 bases, with 8 bases spanning the gap. Germline assignment: CDR1 SGDLS and CDR2 YYNGEE. The CDR3 covers 12 residues.

This chain links TRBV19 with TRBJ1-5; D gene ambiguous. This CDR3 region has 12 residues. V lost 3 bases and J lost 11, with 11 bases in between. The germline gives CDR1 LNHDA, CDR2 SQIVND (reference sequence). The CDR3 reads CASSIGLQAQHF. The CDR3 DNA follows: TGTGCCAGTAGTATTGGGCTCCAGGCCCAGCATTTT.

The V gene is TRBV11-2, the J gene TRBJ2-2; D call uncertain. Trimming removed 2 bases at V and 4 bases at J, with 8 bases between. This CDR3 is built from 14 residues. The germline V gene has CDR1 SGHAT and CDR2 FQNNGV. The CDR3: CASSLILSTGELFF. The CDR3 DNA reads as TGTGCCAGCAGCTTAATCCTAAGCACCGGGGAGCTGTTTTTT.

This clone was seen just once. The rearrangement joins TRBV18 to TRBJ2-3; 10 positions match TRBD1. The germline gives CDR1 KGHSH, CDR2 LQKENI. V lost 4 bases and J lost 6; bases outside the gene matches: 4. This CDR3 has 14 residues. The CDR3: CASSLGQGKDTQYF. Written as DNA, the CDR3 is TGTGCCAGCTCACTGGGACAGGGGAAGGATACGCAGTATTTT.

This chain joins TRBV21-1 and TRBJ2-1; the DNA was not used to check the table's D call, TRBD1. TRBV21-1 is a pseudogene segment. The CDR3 is 16 residues long. The CDR3, as DNA: TGTGCCAGCAGCAAAGCCGGGACAGGGGCCTCGGAAGAGCAGTTCTTC. Translated, it gives CASSKAGTGASEEQFF.

The chain couples TRBV11-2 to TRBJ2-7, with TRBD1 matching over 9 bases. The V and J ends lost 5 bases and 5 bases, in that order; junction bases with no gene match: 7. Germline CDR1 and CDR2: SGHAT and FQNNGV. The CDR3 runs to 14 residues. The CDR3 coding sequence is TGTGCCAGCAGCACCGGGACAGGGTGGGACGAGCAGTACTTC. This gives the protein CASSTGTGWDEQYF.

This clone has a handful of counts. The J gene is TRBJ1-2, the V gene TRBV30; D may be TRBD1 (6 bases). CDR3 size: 13 residues. From germline, CDR1 is GTSNPN and CDR2 SVGIG (reference sequence). The V gene lost 2 bases and the J gene lost 8 bases, with 15 bases spanning the gap. The CDR3, as DNA: TGTGCCTGGAGTCGACAACAGGGTTTGGGCTACACCTTC. Its protein product is CAWSRQQGLGYTF.